This T cell receptor beta chain was sequenced for a study of blood T cell repertoires in COVID-19. CDR3 length equals 15 residues. J lost 4 bases, V lost 4 bases, and 9 bases had no gene match. Germline assignment: CDR1 SGHVS and CDR2 FQNEAQ. Assay: immunoSEQ multiplex PCR; the TCRdb copy retains only in-frame clones and omits some. The sample has more than 200,000 clones; 65% to 85% are singletons. The material sequenced was peripheral blood. This clonotype originated in a man between 35 and 55 years old with active or convalescent COVID-19. The chain recombines TRBV7-8 with TRBJ1-2; 7 bases fit TRBD1. CDR3 DNA: TGTGCCAGCAGCTCACCACTGACAGGGATCTATGGCTACACCTTC. It yields the protein CASSSPLTGIYGYTF.